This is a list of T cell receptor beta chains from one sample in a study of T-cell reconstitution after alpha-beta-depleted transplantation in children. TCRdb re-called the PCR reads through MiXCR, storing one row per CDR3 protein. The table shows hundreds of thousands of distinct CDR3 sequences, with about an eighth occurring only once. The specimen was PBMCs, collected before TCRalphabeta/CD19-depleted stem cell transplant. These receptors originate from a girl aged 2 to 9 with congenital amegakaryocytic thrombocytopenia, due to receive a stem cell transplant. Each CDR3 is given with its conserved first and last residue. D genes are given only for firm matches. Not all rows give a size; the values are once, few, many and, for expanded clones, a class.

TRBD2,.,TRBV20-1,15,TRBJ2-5,TGCAGTGCAGTGGTAGCGGGAGCCTGGGGAGAGACCCAGTACTTC,CSAVVAGAWGETQYF
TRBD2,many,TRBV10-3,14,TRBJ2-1,TGTGCCAGCGAGCGGGAACGCTCCTACAATGAGCAGTTCTTC,CASERERSYNEQFF
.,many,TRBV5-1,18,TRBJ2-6,TGCGCCAGCAGCATGCCGACAGTTTACTTCGCTGGGGCCAACGTCCTGACTTTC,CASSMPTVYFAGANVLTF
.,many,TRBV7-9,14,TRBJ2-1,TGTGCCAGCGTCGTAGGGCAGGGGTACAATGAGCAGTTCTTC,CASVVGQGYNEQFF
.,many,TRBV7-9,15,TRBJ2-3,TGTGCCAGCAGCTTTTTCGCGGGATTCACAGATACGCAGTATTTT,CASSFFAGFTDTQYF
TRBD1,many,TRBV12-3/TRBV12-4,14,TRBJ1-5,TGTGCCAGCAGTAACAGGGGGCTAAGGCAGCCCCAGCATTTT,CASSNRGLRQPQHF
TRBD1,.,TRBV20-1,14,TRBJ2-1,TGCAGTGCTGCCGGGACAGGGTTTTACAATGAGCAGTTCTTC,CSAAGTGFYNEQFF
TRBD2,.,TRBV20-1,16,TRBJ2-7,TGCAGTGCTAGCGGTCTAGCGGGAGGGCCTGGTAACGAGCAGTACTTC,CSASGLAGGPGNEQYF
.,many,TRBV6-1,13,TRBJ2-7,TGTGCCAGCAGCACCGGGACGTCCTACGAGCAGTACTTC,CASSTGTSYEQYF
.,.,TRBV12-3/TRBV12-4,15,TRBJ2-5,TGTGCCAGCAGCACCGCAGGGCTCGAAGGAGAGACCCAGTACTTC,CASSTAGLEGETQYF
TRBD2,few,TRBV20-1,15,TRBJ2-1,TGCAGTGCTAAAGAGCGGGAGGACCCCTACAATGAGCAGTTCTTC,CSAKEREDPYNEQFF
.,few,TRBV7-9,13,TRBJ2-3,TGTGCCAGCAGCGACTGGACAGCAGATACGCAGTATTTT,CASSDWTADTQYF
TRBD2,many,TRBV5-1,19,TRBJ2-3,TGCGCCAGCAGCTTGCGACTAGCGGGAGGTGGTTCTAGCACAGATACGCAGTATTTT,CASSLRLAGGGSSTDTQYF
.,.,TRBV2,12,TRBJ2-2,TGTGCCAGGACCGGTGACACCGGGGAGCTGTTTTTT,CARTGDTGELFF
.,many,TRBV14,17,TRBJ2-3,TGTGCCAGCAGCCAAGCGCCGGGAGTTTCTGCATTAGATACGCAGTATTTT,CASSQAPGVSALDTQYF
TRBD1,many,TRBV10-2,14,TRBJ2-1,TGCGCCAGCAGTGAGGACAGGGAAGAGGATGAGCAGTTCTTC,CASSEDREEDEQFF
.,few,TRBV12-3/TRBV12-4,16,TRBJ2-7,TGTGCCAGCAGTCACCTCAGCGGAGGGCCCACCTACGAGCAGTACTTC,CASSHLSGGPTYEQYF
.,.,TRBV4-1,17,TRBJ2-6,TGCGCCAGCAGCCAAGTGTCTTCTGTCTCTGGGGCCAACGTCCTGACTTTC,CASSQVSSVSGANVLTF
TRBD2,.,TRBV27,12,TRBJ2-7,TGTGCCAGCGGACTAGCGAGCTACGAGCAGTACTTC,CASGLASYEQYF
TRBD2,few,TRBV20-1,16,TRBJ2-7,TGCAGTGCTAGATCTCCGGGGCGGGAGGCTACCTACGAGCAGTACTTC,CSARSPGREATYEQYF
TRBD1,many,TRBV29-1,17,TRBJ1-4,TGCAGCGTTGCCGTTTTCCGCGGGACAGGGAAAGATGAAAAACTGTTTTTT,CSVAVFRGTGKDEKLFF
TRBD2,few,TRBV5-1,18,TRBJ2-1,TGCGCCAGCAGCCCACCCGGGGCAAGCGGGAGGAACTACAATGAGCAGTTCTTC,CASSPPGASGRNYNEQFF
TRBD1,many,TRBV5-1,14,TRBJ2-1,TGCGCCAGCAGCTCCATCCAGGGGGCTAATGAGCAGTTCTTC,CASSSIQGANEQFF
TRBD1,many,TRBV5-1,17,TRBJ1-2,TGCGCCAGCAGCGTACAGGGGGCCCGGCCCCCTAACTATGGCTACACCTTC,CASSVQGARPPNYGYTF
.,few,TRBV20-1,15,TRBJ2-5,TGCAGTGCTAGGGACGAAACAGGGGAGGTAGAGACCCAGTACTTC,CSARDETGEVETQYF
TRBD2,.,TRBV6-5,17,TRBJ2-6,TGTGCCAGCAGTTCCATTGCGGGACTATTAGGGGCCAACGTCCTGACTTTC,CASSSIAGLLGANVLTF
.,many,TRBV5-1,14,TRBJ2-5,TGCGCCAGCAGCTTGGAAAGCGGTCCGGGGACCCAGTACTTC,CASSLESGPGTQYF
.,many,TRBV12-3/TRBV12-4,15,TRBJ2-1,TGTGCCAGCAGTGGAGACCCGGCGCCGGTAAATGAGCAGTTCTTC,CASSGDPAPVNEQFF
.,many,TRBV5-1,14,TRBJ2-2,TGCGCCAGCAGCTTGGCCGGGATACCCGGGGAGCTGTTTTTT,CASSLAGIPGELFF
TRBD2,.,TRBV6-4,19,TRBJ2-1,TGTGCCAGCTGTTCTCGGGTAGCGGGAGACGTGACGAAGCGCAATGAGCAGTTCTTC,CASCSRVAGDVTKRNEQFF
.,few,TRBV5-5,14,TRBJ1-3,TGTGCCAGCAGCGGAGCTGGGCAGGGAAACACCATATATTTT,CASSGAGQGNTIYF
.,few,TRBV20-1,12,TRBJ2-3,TGCAGTGTCGGGACTCCCCAAGATACGCAGTATTTT,CSVGTPQDTQYF
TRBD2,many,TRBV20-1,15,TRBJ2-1,TGCAGTACCCGGACTAGCGGGAGTTTGTACAATGAGCAGTTCTTC,CSTRTSGSLYNEQFF
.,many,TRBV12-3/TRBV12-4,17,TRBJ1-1,TGTGCCAGCAGCATTCGAACCGGGAGGGCATCGAGGACTGAAGCTTTCTTT,CASSIRTGRASRTEAFF
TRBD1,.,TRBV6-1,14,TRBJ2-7,TGTGCCAGCAGACCAGGGGGCGCATTAGACGAGCAGTACTTC,CASRPGGALDEQYF
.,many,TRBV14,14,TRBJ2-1,TGTGCCAGCAGCGATCCCGTCTCCTACAATGAGCAGTTCTTC,CASSDPVSYNEQFF
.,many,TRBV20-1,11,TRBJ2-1,TGCAGTGCGCCTTACTACAATGAGCAGTTCTTC,CSAPYYNEQFF
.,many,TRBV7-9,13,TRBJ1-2,TGTGCCAGCAGACTACAGGGATCCTATGGCTACACCTTC,CASRLQGSYGYTF
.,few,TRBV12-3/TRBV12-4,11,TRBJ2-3,TGTGCCAGCAGTCACAAAGCTACGCAGTATTTT,CASSHKATQYF
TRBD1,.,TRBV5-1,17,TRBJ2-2,TGCGCCAGCAGCTTGGCGGGTTCGCAGGGGGACACCGGGGAGCTGTTTTTT,CASSLAGSQGDTGELFF
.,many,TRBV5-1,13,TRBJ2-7,TGCGCCAGCAGCTTACTAGTCACCTACGAGCAGTACTTC,CASSLLVTYEQYF
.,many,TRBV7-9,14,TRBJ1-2,TGTGCCAGCAGCTTAACAGGGATGGACTATGGCTACACCTTC,CASSLTGMDYGYTF
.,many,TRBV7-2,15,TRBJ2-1,TGTGCCAGCAGCTCGAGGACTTCCTCCTACAATGAGCAGTTCTTC,CASSSRTSSYNEQFF
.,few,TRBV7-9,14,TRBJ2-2,TGTGCCAGCAGCCCAATAGTGGCCCCCGGGGAGCTGTTTTTT,CASSPIVAPGELFF
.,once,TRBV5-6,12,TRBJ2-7,TGTGCCAGCAGCTGGGGGGCGTACGAGCAGTACTTC,CASSWGAYEQYF
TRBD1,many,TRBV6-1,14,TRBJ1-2,TGTGCCAGCACCGGGACAGGACCGTTTTATGGCTACACCTTC,CASTGTGPFYGYTF
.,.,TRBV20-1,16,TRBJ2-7,TGCAGTGCTAGAGGTTTGGATCTAGGCCCCAACTACGAGCAGTACTTC,CSARGLDLGPNYEQYF
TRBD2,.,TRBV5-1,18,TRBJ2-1,TGCGCCAGCAGCTTGATAAGCTTCCGGGAGGGCCTTTACAATGAGCAGTTCTTC,CASSLISFREGLYNEQFF